This TCR beta chain was captured by sequencing in a study of chemoradiotherapy in HPV16-positive cancers. Study-wide results and limits: For HPV16-positive patients, expanding HPV-responsive T cells associated with longer recurrence-free survival. Candidate HPV-specific clones and E7-related TCR motifs grew in tumor during treatment.

This clone was observed once. Its antigen is as yet unknown. Trimming shortened V by 2 bases and J by 3 bases, and 7 bases separated the two germline ends. Looked up from germline, CDR1 is SGHTA and CDR2 is FQGNSA. The CDR3 spans 14 residues. Clones were sequenced by immunoSEQ multiplex PCR, and TCRdb holds only the in-frame ones, with some missing. The data hold fewer than 30,000 clones, with roughly 94% observed a single time. The J gene is TRBJ2-2, the V gene TRBV7-2; D remains unclear. Specimen collection occurred from a patient who underwent chemoradiotherapy. The sequence derives from a human donor with HPV-associated anogenital cancer. CDR3 bases: TGTGCCAGCAGCTTAATACAGCACACCGGGGAGCTGTTTTTT. Its protein product is CASSLIQHTGELFF.